The rows below give T cell receptor beta chains drawn from one sample of a study of beta chain features in type 1 diabetes. The assay was immunoSEQ multiplex PCR, and TCRdb's table has in-frame clones only and misses some. The data hold some 250,000 clones, with approximately 11% observed a single time. Sequenced material: naive CD4+ T cells from blood. These receptors all come from a man aged 25-40 years with type 1 diabetes. CDR3s include the opening cysteine and the closing phenylalanine or tryptophan. D genes are given only for firm matches. Clone size appears in some rows only: once, few, many, or a class for an expanded clone.

j_call v_call clone_size d_call cdr3_nt cdr3_aa
TRBJ2-3 TRBV5-4 few - TGTGCCAGCAGCTCCCGACTGGCAGATACGCAGTATTTT CASSSRLADTQYF
TRBJ2-5 TRBV18 few TRBD2 TGTGCCAGCTCACCTCGTTCGACTAGCGGGGGCCAAGAGACCCAGTACTTC CASSPRSTSGGQETQYF
TRBJ1-1 TRBV18 few TRBD1 TGTGCCAGCTCACCCGGACAGGGGAATAACAAGGCGGTGGCTTTCTTT CASSPGQGNNKAVAFF
TRBJ2-6 TRBV7-2 few - TGTGCCAGCAGCACTACAGGGGCCAACGTCCTGACTTTC CASSTTGANVLTF
TRBJ1-2 TRBV2 - - TGTGCCAGCAGTGGAGAGGGGGTGGTCTATGGCTACACCTTC CASSGEGVVYGYTF
TRBJ2-7 TRBV11-1 few - TGTGCCAGCAGCCCGAATGGACAGATTTTAGCCTACGAGCAGTACTTC CASSPNGQILAYEQYF
TRBJ1-4 TRBV5-1 - - TGCGCCAGCAGCTTGAGGTCGGGTAATGAAAAACTGTTTTTT CASSLRSGNEKLFF
TRBJ2-6 TRBV5-4 few - TGTGCCAGCAGCTTACCGGGATTACACTCTGGGGCCAACGTCCTGACTTTC CASSLPGLHSGANVLTF
TRBJ1-5 TRBV7-9 - TRBD1 TGTGCCAGCAGCCCCGGGACAGGCCATCAGCCCCAGCATTTT CASSPGTGHQPQHF
TRBJ2-7 TRBV7-2 - TRBD1 TGTGCCAGCAGCCCACAGGGGGCCGACTACGAGCAGTACTTC CASSPQGADYEQYF
TRBJ2-5 TRBV28 - TRBD1 TGTGCCAGCCGACAGGGGCAAGAGACCCAGTACTTC CASRQGQETQYF
TRBJ1-1 TRBV7-3 few - TGTGCCAGCAGCCTTGGACAGAACACTGAAGCTTTCTTT CASSLGQNTEAFF
TRBJ2-7 TRBV6-5 few - TGTGCCAGCAGAGGGGCCGCCCACGAGCAGTACTTC CASRGAAHEQYF
TRBJ2-3 TRBV5-1 few TRBD2 TGCGCCAGCAGCACGGCGGGGGGGACAGATACGCAGTATTTT CASSTAGGTDTQYF
TRBJ1-1 TRBV28 - TRBD1 TGTGCCAGCAGTCTAGGGGACAGATTGAACACTGAAGCTTTCTTT CASSLGDRLNTEAFF
TRBJ1-2 TRBV4-3 few TRBD1 TGCGCCAGCAGCCTAGCTCTCGGGTTAGGGGACAGGGCGTTCAACTATGGCTACACCTTC CASSLALGLGDRAFNYGYTF
TRBJ2-2 TRBV28 few - TGTGCCAGCACCGCCCCAGGGGGGACTGGGGAGCTGTTTTTT CASTAPGGTGELFF
TRBJ2-7 TRBV10-3 - TRBD1 TGTGCCATCAGTGACTTTGACAGGGACCCTTCCTACGAGCAGTACTTC CAISDFDRDPSYEQYF
TRBJ2-1 TRBV6-5 few - TGTGCCAGCAGTTACTCGACAGACAATGAGCAGTTCTTC CASSYSTDNEQFF
TRBJ2-4 TRBV5-1 few - TGCGCCAGCAGCTTTGGAGACGACAAAAACATTCAGTACTTC CASSFGDDKNIQYF
TRBJ2-7 TRBV2 - - TGTGCCAGCAAAACAGGATCCTACGAGCAGTACTTC CASKTGSYEQYF
TRBJ1-2 TRBV19 - - TGTGCCAGTAGTAAATCGACAGGCAGCTTCTATGGCTACACCTTC CASSKSTGSFYGYTF
TRBJ1-2 TRBV5-1 few - TGCGCCAGCAGCTTGGTGCCAGCTAACTATGGCTACACCTTC CASSLVPANYGYTF
TRBJ2-1 TRBV9 - TRBD2 TGTGCCAGCAGCGTAGGGACTAGCCAGTACAATGAGCAGTTCTTC CASSVGTSQYNEQFF
TRBJ2-3 TRBV7-9 - - TGTGCCAGCAGCACTTGGACTGGGGCAGATACGCAGTATTTT CASSTWTGADTQYF
TRBJ2-2 TRBV4-2 few TRBD1 TGTGCCAGCAGCCTCCGGGACAGGGGGCCCGGGGAGCTGTTTTTT CASSLRDRGPGELFF
TRBJ2-7 TRBV2 - - TGTGCCAGCAGTGTGGGGGCGCCCGAGCAGTACTTC CASSVGAPEQYF
TRBJ1-1 TRBV14 few TRBD1 TGTGCCAGCAGACAGGGGTTGAACACTGAAGCTTTCTTT CASRQGLNTEAFF
TRBJ1-5 TRBV28 - - TGTGCCAGCAGGCCTTACTCCAGGGGTCAGCCCCAGCATTTT CASRPYSRGQPQHF
TRBJ1-2 TRBV6-5 few - TGTGCCAGCAGTGAGGAGCGGGGATTATATGGCTACACCTTC CASSEERGLYGYTF
TRBJ1-2 TRBV7-2 - - TGTGCCAGCAGGGAGAACTATGGCTACACCTTC CASRENYGYTF